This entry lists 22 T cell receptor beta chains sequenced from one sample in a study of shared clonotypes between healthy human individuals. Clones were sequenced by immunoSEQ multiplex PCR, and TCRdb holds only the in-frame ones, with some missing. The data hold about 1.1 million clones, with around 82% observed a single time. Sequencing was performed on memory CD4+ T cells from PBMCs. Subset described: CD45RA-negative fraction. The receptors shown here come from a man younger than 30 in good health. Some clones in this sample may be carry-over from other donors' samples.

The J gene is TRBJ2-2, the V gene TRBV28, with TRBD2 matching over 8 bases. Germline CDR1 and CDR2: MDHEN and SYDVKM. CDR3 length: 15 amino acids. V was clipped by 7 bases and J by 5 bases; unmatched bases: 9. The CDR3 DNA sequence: TGTGCCAGCAACTCGCGAGCGGGAGTAACCGGGGAGCTGTTTTTT. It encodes CASNSRAGVTGELFF.

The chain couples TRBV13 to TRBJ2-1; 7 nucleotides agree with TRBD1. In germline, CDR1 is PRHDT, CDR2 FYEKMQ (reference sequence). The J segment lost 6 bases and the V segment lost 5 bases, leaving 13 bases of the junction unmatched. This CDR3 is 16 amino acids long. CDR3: CASSRWAEDRSNEQFF. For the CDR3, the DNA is TGTGCCAGCAGCCGGTGGGCGGAGGACAGGTCCAATGAGCAGTTCTTC. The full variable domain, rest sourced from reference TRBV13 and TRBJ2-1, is AAGVIQSPRHLIKEKRETATLKCYPIPRHDTVYWYQQGPGQDPQFLISFYEKMQSDKGSIPDRFSAQQFSDYHSELNMSSLELGDSALYFCASSRWAEDRSNEQFFGPGTRLTVL.

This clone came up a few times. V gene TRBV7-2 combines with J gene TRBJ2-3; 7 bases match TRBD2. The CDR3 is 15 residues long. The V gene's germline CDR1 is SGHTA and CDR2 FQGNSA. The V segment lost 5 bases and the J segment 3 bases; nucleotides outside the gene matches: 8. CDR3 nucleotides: TGTGCCAGCAGCGAGGGGAGGGAGCTGACAGATACGCAGTATTTT. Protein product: CASSEGRELTDTQYF.

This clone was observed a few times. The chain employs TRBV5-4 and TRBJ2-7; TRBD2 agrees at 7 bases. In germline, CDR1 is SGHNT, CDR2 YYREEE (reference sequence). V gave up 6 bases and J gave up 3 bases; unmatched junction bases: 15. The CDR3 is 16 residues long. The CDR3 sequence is CASTLGGTSAIYEQYF. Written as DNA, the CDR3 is TGTGCCAGCACCCTGGGGGGAACTAGCGCAATCTACGAGCAGTACTTC.

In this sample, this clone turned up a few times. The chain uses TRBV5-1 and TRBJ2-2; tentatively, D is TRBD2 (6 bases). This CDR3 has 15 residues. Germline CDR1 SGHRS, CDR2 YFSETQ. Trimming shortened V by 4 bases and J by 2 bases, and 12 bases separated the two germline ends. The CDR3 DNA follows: TGCGCCAGCAGCCAAGGAGGACTAAACACCGGGGAGCTGTTTTTT. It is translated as CASSQGGLNTGELFF.

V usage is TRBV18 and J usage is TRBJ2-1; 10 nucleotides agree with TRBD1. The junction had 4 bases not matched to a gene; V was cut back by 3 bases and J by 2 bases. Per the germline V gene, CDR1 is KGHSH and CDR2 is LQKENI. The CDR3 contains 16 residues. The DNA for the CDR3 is TGTGCCAGCTCACCTTCGGGGACAGGGGCCTACAATGAGCAGTTCTTC. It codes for CASSPSGTGAYNEQFF.

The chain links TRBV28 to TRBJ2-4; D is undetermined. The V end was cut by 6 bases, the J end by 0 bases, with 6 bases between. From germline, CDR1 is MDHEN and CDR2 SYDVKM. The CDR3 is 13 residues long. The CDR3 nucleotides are TGTGCCAGCAGCCCCGTAGCCAAAAACATTCAGTACTTC. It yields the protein CASSPVAKNIQYF.

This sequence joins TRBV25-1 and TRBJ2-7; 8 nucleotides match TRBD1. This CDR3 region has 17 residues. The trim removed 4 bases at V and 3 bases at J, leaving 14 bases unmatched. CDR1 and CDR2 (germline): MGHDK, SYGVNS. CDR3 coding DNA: TGTGCCAGCAGTGTGGATTCAGGGGGCTGGGACAACTACGAGCAGTACTTC. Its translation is CASSVDSGGWDNYEQYF.

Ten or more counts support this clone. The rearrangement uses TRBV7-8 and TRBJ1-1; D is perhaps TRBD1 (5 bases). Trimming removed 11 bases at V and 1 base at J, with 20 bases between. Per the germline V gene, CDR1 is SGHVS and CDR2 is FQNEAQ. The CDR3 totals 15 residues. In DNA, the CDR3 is TGTGCCGGGAAGTTCGTTACGGGGGGGAACACTGAAGCTTTCTTT. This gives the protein CAGKFVTGGNTEAFF.

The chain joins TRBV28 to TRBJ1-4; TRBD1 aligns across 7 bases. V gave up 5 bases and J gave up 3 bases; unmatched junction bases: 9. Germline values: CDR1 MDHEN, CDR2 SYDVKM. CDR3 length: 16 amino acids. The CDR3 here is CASSLSYRGANEKLFF. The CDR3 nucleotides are TGTGCCAGCAGTCTCTCCTACAGGGGAGCTAATGAAAAACTGTTTTTT.

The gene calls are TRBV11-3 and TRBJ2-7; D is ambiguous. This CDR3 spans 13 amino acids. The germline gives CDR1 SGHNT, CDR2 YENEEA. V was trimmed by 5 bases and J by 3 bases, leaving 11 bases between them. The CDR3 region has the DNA TGTGCCAGCAGCCATTCCTCCGGCTACGAGCAGTACTTC. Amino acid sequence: CASSHSSGYEQYF.

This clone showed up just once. The CDR3 region is CASSQEGGTSSYNEQFF. In DNA form, the CDR3 reads TGCGCCAGCAGCCAAGAGGGGGGGACTAGCTCCTACAATGAGCAGTTCTTC. The rearrangement uses TRBV4-3 and TRBJ2-1; the match to TRBD2 covers 8 bases. CDR3 length: 17 residues. With 0 bases clipped from V and 0 bases from J, the junction kept 4 bases outside the gene matches. CDR1 LGHNA and CDR2 YSLEER come from the germline V gene.

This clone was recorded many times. For the CDR3, the DNA is TGTGCCAGCAGCCCTCACGGGCAGGGGGAGTGGGAAAAACTGTTTTTT. Residues: CASSPHGQGEWEKLFF. J is TRBJ1-4 and V is TRBV5-5, with TRBD1 identical over 7 bases. In germline, CDR1 is SGHKS, CDR2 YYEKEE (reference sequence). The CDR3 contains 16 residues. V shed 4 bases and J 8 bases; nucleotides not matched to a gene: 14. Variable domain in full (rest from reference TRBV5-5 and TRBJ1-4): DAGVTQSPTHLIKTRGQQVTLRCSPISGHKSVSWYQQVLGQGPQFIFQYYEKEERGRGNFPDRFSARQFPNYSSELNVNALLLGDSALYLCASSPHGQGEWEKLFFGSGTQLSVL.

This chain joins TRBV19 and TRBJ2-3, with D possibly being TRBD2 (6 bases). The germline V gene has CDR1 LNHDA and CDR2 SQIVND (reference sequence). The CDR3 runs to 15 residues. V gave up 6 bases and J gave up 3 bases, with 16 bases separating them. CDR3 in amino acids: CASRRGTLRTDTQYF. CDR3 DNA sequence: TGTGCCAGTAGGCGCGGGACCCTTCGGACAGATACGCAGTATTTT.

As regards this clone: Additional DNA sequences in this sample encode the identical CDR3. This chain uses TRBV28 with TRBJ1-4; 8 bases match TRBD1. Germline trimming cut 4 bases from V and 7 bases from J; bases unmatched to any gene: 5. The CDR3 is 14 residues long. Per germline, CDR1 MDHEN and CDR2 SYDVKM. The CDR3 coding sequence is TGTGCCAGCAGTTCTACAGGGGGGGGTGAAAAACTGTTTTTT. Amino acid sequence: CASSSTGGGEKLFF.

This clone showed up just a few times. The CDR3 DNA reads as TGTGCCAGTAGTTTTACGGGGTCCGGACAGGTTAAGTCTGGCTACACCTTC. Protein sequence: CASSFTGSGQVKSGYTF. The chain carries TRBV19 and TRBJ1-2; 7 nucleotides line up with TRBD1. The J segment lost 7 bases and the V segment lost 5 bases, leaving 19 bases of the junction unmatched. The CDR3 totals 17 residues. Germline-derived CDR1 and CDR2 are LNHDA and SQIVND (reference sequence).

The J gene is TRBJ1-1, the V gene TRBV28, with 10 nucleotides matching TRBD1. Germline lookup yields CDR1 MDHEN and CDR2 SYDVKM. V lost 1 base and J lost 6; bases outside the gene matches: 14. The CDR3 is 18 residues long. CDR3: CASSLFRGGDRGTPEAFF. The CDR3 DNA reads TGTGCCAGCAGTTTATTTAGAGGGGGGGACAGGGGAACCCCTGAAGCTTTCTTT.

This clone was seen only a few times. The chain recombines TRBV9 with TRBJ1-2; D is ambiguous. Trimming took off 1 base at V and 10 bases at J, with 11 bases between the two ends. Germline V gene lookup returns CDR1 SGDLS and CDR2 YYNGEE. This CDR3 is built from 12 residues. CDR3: CASSVNARPYTF. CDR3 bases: TGTGCCAGCAGCGTAAATGCCAGACCCTACACCTTC.

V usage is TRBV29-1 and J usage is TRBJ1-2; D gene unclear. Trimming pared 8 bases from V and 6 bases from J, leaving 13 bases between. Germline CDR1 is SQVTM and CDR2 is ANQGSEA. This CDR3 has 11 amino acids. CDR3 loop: CSSGGMDGYTF. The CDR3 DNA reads TGCAGCTCGGGCGGGATGGATGGCTACACCTTC.

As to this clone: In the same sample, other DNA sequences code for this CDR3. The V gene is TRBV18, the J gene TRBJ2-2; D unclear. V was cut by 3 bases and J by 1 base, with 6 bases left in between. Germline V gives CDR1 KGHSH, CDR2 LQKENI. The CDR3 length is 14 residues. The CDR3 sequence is CASSPQKNTGELFF. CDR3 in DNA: TGTGCCAGCTCACCCCAAAAGAACACCGGGGAGCTGTTTTTT.

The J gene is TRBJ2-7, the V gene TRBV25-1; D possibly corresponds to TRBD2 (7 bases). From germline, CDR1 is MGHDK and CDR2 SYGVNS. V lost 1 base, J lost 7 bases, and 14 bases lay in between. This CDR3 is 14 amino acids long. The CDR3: CASSEFNREGEQYF. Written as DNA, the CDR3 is TGTGCCAGCAGTGAATTTAACAGGGAGGGTGAGCAGTACTTC.

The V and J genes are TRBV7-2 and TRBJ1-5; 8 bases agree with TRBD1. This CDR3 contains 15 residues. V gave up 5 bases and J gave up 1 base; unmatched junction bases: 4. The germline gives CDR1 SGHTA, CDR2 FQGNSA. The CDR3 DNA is TGTGCCAGCAGCCTGACAGGGGCGAGCAATCAGCCCCAGCATTTT. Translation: CASSLTGASNQPQHF.